The 26 T cell receptor beta chains given below trace back to one sample, sequenced in a study of a mutant IDH1 vaccine in newly diagnosed glioma listed by TCRdb under 2021. What the time point label conveys for this sample: baseline, week 1 (first vaccination visit). Taken with the paper, the label for treatment or condition translates to: pre-vaccination baseline after standard-of-care therapy. Libraries were constructed by the immunoSEQ multiplex PCR assay. The table was pulled from immuneACCESS by TCRdb, which kept in-frame rearrangements only. Such tables lose some clones; where checked, under half of the loss comes from unresolved V genes, and the rest has no known cause. This sample lists about 88,000 clones; approximately 80% were detected once. In total, the top ten clones hold less than 5.5% of the sample. The sample here was PBMCs, taken from a glioma patient treated with radiotherapy, temozolomide or both. These receptors all stem from a man in his forties with glioma. Some clones in this sample may be carry-over from other donors' samples.

The chain links TRBV4-2 to TRBJ2-7, with D unclear. Germline-derived CDR1 and CDR2 are LGHNA and YNFKEQ. V was cut by 0 bases and J by 5 bases, with 11 bases left in between. This CDR3 region has 14 residues. CDR3 region: CASSQERLGNEQYF. The CDR3 bases are TGTGCCAGCAGCCAAGAGCGGTTGGGGAACGAGCAGTACTTC.

This rearrangement joins TRBV20-1 to TRBJ1-1, with D unclear. Germline V gene lookup returns CDR1 DFQATT and CDR2 SNEGSKA (reference sequence). This CDR3 is built from 11 residues. V shed 6 bases and J shed 6 bases, with 11 bases lying between them. The CDR3, as DNA: TGCAGTGCCAAGACTGGGGCTGAAGCTTTCTTT. Its translation is CSAKTGAEAFF.

Only one count was recorded for this clone. V gene TRBV12-5 combines with J gene TRBJ1-1, with 7 bases that match TRBD1. CDR3 size: 12 residues. Germline V gene lookup returns CDR1 LGHNT and CDR2 FRNRAP. V gave up 2 bases and J gave up 10 bases; unmatched junction bases: 4. This chain's CDR3 is CASGLPQGPAFF. CDR3 nucleotide sequence: TGTGCTAGTGGTTTGCCACAGGGGCCAGCTTTCTTT. Full variable domain (outside the CDR3, taken from reference TRBV12-5 and TRBJ1-1): DARVTQTPRHKVTEMGQEVTMRCQPILGHNTVFWYRQTMMQGLELLAYFRNRAPLDDSGMPKDRFSAEMPDATLATLKIQPSEPRDSAVYFCASGLPQGPAFFGQGTRLTVV.

V is TRBV5-1 and J is TRBJ1-4, with D possibly matching TRBD1 (5 bases). V was pared by 0 bases and J by 2 bases, with 8 bases between. The CDR3 runs to 15 residues. Germline V gives CDR1 SGHRS, CDR2 YFSETQ. The CDR3 is CASSLGGRTNEKLFF. Written as DNA, the CDR3 is TGCGCCAGCAGCTTGGGGGGCAGGACTAATGAAAAACTGTTTTTT.

The chain employs TRBV30 and TRBJ1-6; D gene unclear. This CDR3 comprises 14 residues. The V gene's germline CDR1 is GTSNPN and CDR2 SVGIG (reference sequence). V was cut by 8 bases and J by 11 bases, with 22 bases left in between. CDR3 sequence (DNA): TGTGCCCTCGAGCGGTCCCCTCCGGCGGCACCCCTCCACTTT. It yields the protein CALERSPPAAPLHF. Full variable domain (missing parts from reference TRBV30 and TRBJ1-6): SQTIHQWPATLVQPVGSPLSLECTVEGTSNPNLYWYRQAAGRGLQLLFYSVGIGQISSEVPQNLSASRPQDRQFILSSKKLLLSDSGFYLCALERSPPAAPLHFGNGTRLTVT.

This rearrangement joins TRBV27 to TRBJ1-1; possibly TRBD1 for D (5 bases). This CDR3 region has 13 residues. Germline V gives CDR1 MNHEY, CDR2 SMNVEV (reference sequence). The V gene lost 9 bases and the J gene lost 5 bases, with 16 bases spanning the gap. CDR3 protein: CASAWGSQTEAFF. The DNA of the CDR3 is TGTGCCAGTGCGTGGGGCAGCCAAACTGAAGCTTTCTTT.

This clone came up a few times. CDR3 amino acids: CASCRPGQPQHF. As DNA, the CDR3 is TGTGCCAGCTGCCGGCCGGGCCAGCCCCAGCATTTT. The J gene is TRBJ1-5, the V gene TRBV27; D gene ambiguous. Trimming cost V 8 bases and J 7 bases, with 12 bases left between them. Germline V lookup: CDR1 MNHEY, CDR2 SMNVEV (reference sequence). The CDR3 runs 12 residues.

This clone appeared a few times. The J gene is TRBJ2-2, the V gene TRBV29-1, with TRBD2 as a possible D gene (7 bases). This CDR3 region has 15 residues. V lost 6 bases, J lost 7 bases, and 21 bases lay in between. CDR1 is SQVTM, CDR2 ANQGSEA, per germline. The CDR3 reads CSVRKGGSIVGELFF. The DNA of the CDR3 is TGCAGCGTGAGGAAGGGGGGGTCTATCGTCGGGGAGCTGTTTTTT.

The chain carries TRBV20-1 and TRBJ2-3; D ambiguous. The V and J ends lost 2 bases and 6 bases respectively, with 6 bases between them. From germline, CDR1 is DFQATT and CDR2 SNEGSKA (reference sequence). The length of the CDR3 is 11 residues. Here the CDR3 reads CSARLVDTQYF. DNA of the CDR3: TGCAGTGCTAGACTAGTTGATACGCAGTATTTT.

The table lists this clone with a few counts. The chain uses TRBV10-2 and TRBJ2-7; D is unresolved. This CDR3 is 11 amino acids long. The germline V gene encodes CDR1 WSHSY and CDR2 SAAADI. Between the trimmed V and J ends, which lost 6 bases and 1 base, there was a span of 4 bases. The CDR3 protein is CASRESYEQYF. The CDR3 bases are TGCGCCAGCAGGGAATCCTACGAGCAGTACTTC.

The chain is built from TRBV6-5 and TRBJ2-7, with TRBD1 matching 7 bases. Germline CDR1 and CDR2: MNHEY and SVGAGI. V shed 9 bases and J 3 bases; nucleotides not matched to a gene: 8. The CDR3 consists of 13 residues. Written as DNA, the CDR3 is TGTGCCAGTCGCCGGGACAGAATCTACGAGCAGTACTTC. Protein sequence: CASRRDRIYEQYF.

The chain links TRBV4-1 to TRBJ2-3; D is unclear. The CDR3 length is 15 residues. Germline V gene data show CDR1 as MGHRA and CDR2 as YSYEKL. V was cut by 2 bases and J by 2 bases, with 11 bases left in between. CDR3 amino acids: CASSQTSRNTDTQYF. CDR3 nucleotides: TGCGCCAGCAGCCAAACGTCGAGGAACACAGATACGCAGTATTTT.

The chain is built from TRBV4-1 and TRBJ2-7; D may be TRBD1 (6 bases). Germline lookup yields CDR1 MGHRA and CDR2 YSYEKL. The ends were cut back, 0 bases at V and 6 bases at J, with 15 bases in the middle. The CDR3 runs to 15 residues. CDR3 in DNA: TGCGCCAGCAGCCAAGAAATCTCCCTCAGGGGCGAGCAGTACTTC. It specifies CASSQEISLRGEQYF.

The chain carries TRBV5-1 and TRBJ1-4, with D tentatively TRBD1 (6 bases). The CDR3 is 15 amino acids. Germline CDR1 is SGHRS and CDR2 is YFSETQ. V shed 4 bases and J shed 0 bases, with 10 bases lying between them. Here the CDR3 reads CASSRNRATNEKLFF. The CDR3 DNA is TGCGCCAGCAGCCGTAACAGGGCAACTAATGAAAAACTGTTTTTT.

The chain recombines TRBV30 with TRBJ2-3, with D tentatively TRBD2 (5 bases). Germline assignment: CDR1 GTSNPN and CDR2 SVGIG (reference sequence). CDR3 size: 13 residues. Trimming cost V 7 bases and J 0 bases, with 11 bases left between them. Here the CDR3 reads CAFSGASTDTQYF. In DNA, the CDR3 is TGTGCCTTCAGCGGAGCTAGCACAGATACGCAGTATTTT. The variable domain in full, completed from reference TRBV30 and TRBJ2-3, reads SQTIHQWPATLVQPVGSPLSLECTVEGTSNPNLYWYRQAAGRGLQLLFYSVGIGQISSEVPQNLSASRPQDRQFILSSKKLLLSDSGFYLCAFSGASTDTQYFGPGTRLTVL.

CDR3 nucleotide sequence: TGTGCCAGCAGACAAACAGGGGAAGGGGAAGCTTTCTTT. It translates to CASRQTGEGEAFF. The chain employs TRBV9 and TRBJ1-1, with 7 bases matching TRBD1. V lost 5 bases and J lost 8; bases outside the gene matches: 9. The CDR3 spans 13 residues. Germline assignment: CDR1 SGDLS and CDR2 YYNGEE. Drawing the rest from reference TRBV9 and TRBJ1-1, the complete variable domain is DSGVTQTPKHLITATGQRVTLRCSPRSGDLSVYWYQQSLDQGLQFLIQYYNGEERAKGNILERFSAQQFPDLHSELNLSSLELGDSALYFCASRQTGEGEAFFGQGTRLTVV.

The chain joins TRBV2 to TRBJ2-2; no clear D gene. Germline CDR1 SNHLY, CDR2 FYNNEI. The CDR3 is 19 amino acids. Trimming left V 3 bases short and J 3 bases short, with 23 bases between. CDR3: CASSDPTELPVDDTGELFF. CDR3 nucleotides: TGTGCCAGCAGTGACCCAACAGAACTACCGGTAGATGACACCGGGGAGCTGTTTTTT.

V usage is TRBV5-1 and J usage is TRBJ2-7; 15 bases are shared with TRBD2. With V trimmed by 4 bases and J by 5 bases, 7 bases remained unmatched. The CDR3 contains 16 residues. The V gene's germline CDR1 is SGHRS and CDR2 YFSETQ. The CDR3 protein is CASSPRTSGGENEQYF. CDR3 in DNA: TGCGCCAGCAGCCCACGGACTAGCGGGGGGGAGAACGAGCAGTACTTC.

V is TRBV6-5 and J is TRBJ2-2; weak D call: TRBD1 (6 bases). V lost 7 bases, J lost 7 bases, and 19 bases lay in between. Germline-derived CDR1 and CDR2 are MNHEY and SVGAGI. The CDR3 has 15 amino acids. The CDR3 bases are TGTGCCAGCATTTCCAGCAGGGGTTGGGGCGGGGAGCTGTTTTTT. Amino acid sequence: CASISSRGWGGELFF.

The CDR3 region is CSALRASGGGQETQYF. CDR3 DNA: TGCAGCGCCTTGAGGGCTAGCGGGGGAGGCCAAGAGACCCAGTACTTC. The V and J genes are TRBV29-1 and TRBJ2-5, with 10 bases lining up with TRBD2. This CDR3 spans 16 amino acids. Per the germline V gene, CDR1 is SQVTM and CDR2 is ANQGSEA. The V segment lost 7 bases and the J segment 1 base; nucleotides outside the gene matches: 12.

This clone was detected only a few times. The chain is built from TRBV30 and TRBJ1-1; the D gene is possibly TRBD1 (6 bases). Trimming removed 8 bases from V and 7 bases from J, with 17 bases in between. Germline CDR1 and CDR2: GTSNPN and SVGIG (reference sequence). The CDR3 has 12 amino acids. The CDR3 spells CAGKGGGIEAFF. As DNA, the CDR3 is TGTGCCGGAAAAGGGGGGGGGATTGAAGCTTTCTTT. Filled out from reference TRBV30 and TRBJ1-1, the complete variable domain reads SQTIHQWPATLVQPVGSPLSLECTVEGTSNPNLYWYRQAAGRGLQLLFYSVGIGQISSEVPQNLSASRPQDRQFILSSKKLLLSDSGFYLCAGKGGGIEAFFGQGTRLTVV.

Remarks on this clone: An end of the junction does not agree with germline; a read error may underlie this. This chain connects TRBV30 to TRBJ1-5; 7 bases are a match to TRBD1. Germline V gene lookup returns CDR1 GTSNPN and CDR2 SVGIG (reference sequence). The CDR3 consists of 13 residues. The CDR3 spells CAWRGQDNEPQHF. CDR3 in DNA: TGTGCCTGGAGAGGACAGGACAATGAGCCCCAGCATTTT. The variable domain in full, with the rest retrieved from reference TRBV30 and TRBJ1-5, is SQTIHQWPATLVQPVGSPLSLECTVEGTSNPNLYWYRQAAGRGLQLLFYSVGIGQISSEVPQNLSASRPQDRQFILSSKKLLLSDSGFYLCAWRGQDNEPQHFGDGTRLSIL.

In this sample, this clone turned up a few times. This sequence joins TRBV7-9 and TRBJ1-2; a possible D gene is TRBD1 (6 bases). The germline V and J ends were trimmed by 5 bases and 0 bases, with 16 bases remaining between them. The CDR3 length is 16 residues. Germline-derived CDR1 and CDR2 are SEHNR and FQNEAQ (reference sequence). The CDR3 loop is CASSPSGGLSNYGYTF. The CDR3 DNA is TGTGCCAGCAGCCCCTCGGGGGGGCTTTCTAACTATGGCTACACCTTC.

The CDR3 region is CASSMSEGRSYEQYF. The DNA for the CDR3 is TGTGCCAGCAGCATGTCGGAAGGGCGGTCCTACGAGCAGTACTTC. This chain uses TRBV13 with TRBJ2-7; D not certain. The CDR3 has 15 amino acids. The germline CDR1 and CDR2 sequences are PRHDT and FYEKMQ (reference sequence). V lost 5 bases, J lost 1 base, and 15 bases lay in between.

The chain recombines TRBV6-5 with TRBJ1-1; the match to TRBD1 covers 7 bases. The germline V gene encodes CDR1 MNHEY and CDR2 SVGAGI. The V gene end was trimmed by 3 bases and the J gene end by 10 bases; junction bases not matched to a gene: 8. The CDR3 contains 13 residues. The CDR3 here is CASSYETGSLAFF. The CDR3 DNA follows: TGTGCCAGCAGTTATGAGACAGGGTCTTTAGCTTTCTTT.

The genes are TRBV5-1 and TRBJ2-6; a possible D gene is TRBD1 (6 bases). The CDR3 totals 16 residues. V lost 4 bases and J 2 bases, leaving 13 bases between the germline ends. Germline lookup yields CDR1 SGHRS and CDR2 YFSETQ. The CDR3 coding sequence is TGCGCCAGCAGCAGTGGGGGCCGGACTGGGGCCAACGTCCTGACTTTC. It is translated as CASSSGGRTGANVLTF.